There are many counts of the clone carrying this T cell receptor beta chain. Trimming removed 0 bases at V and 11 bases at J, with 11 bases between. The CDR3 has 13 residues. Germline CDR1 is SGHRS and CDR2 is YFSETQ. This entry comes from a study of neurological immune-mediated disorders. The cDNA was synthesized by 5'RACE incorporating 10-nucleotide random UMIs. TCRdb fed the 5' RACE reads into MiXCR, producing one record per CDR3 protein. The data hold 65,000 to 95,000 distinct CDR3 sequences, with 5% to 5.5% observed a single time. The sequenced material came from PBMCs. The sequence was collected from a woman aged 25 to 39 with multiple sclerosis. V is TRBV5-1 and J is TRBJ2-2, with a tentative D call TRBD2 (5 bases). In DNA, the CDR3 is TGCGCCAGCAGCTTGGCCGGAGAGGGAGAGCTGTTTTTT. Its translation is CASSLAGEGELFF.